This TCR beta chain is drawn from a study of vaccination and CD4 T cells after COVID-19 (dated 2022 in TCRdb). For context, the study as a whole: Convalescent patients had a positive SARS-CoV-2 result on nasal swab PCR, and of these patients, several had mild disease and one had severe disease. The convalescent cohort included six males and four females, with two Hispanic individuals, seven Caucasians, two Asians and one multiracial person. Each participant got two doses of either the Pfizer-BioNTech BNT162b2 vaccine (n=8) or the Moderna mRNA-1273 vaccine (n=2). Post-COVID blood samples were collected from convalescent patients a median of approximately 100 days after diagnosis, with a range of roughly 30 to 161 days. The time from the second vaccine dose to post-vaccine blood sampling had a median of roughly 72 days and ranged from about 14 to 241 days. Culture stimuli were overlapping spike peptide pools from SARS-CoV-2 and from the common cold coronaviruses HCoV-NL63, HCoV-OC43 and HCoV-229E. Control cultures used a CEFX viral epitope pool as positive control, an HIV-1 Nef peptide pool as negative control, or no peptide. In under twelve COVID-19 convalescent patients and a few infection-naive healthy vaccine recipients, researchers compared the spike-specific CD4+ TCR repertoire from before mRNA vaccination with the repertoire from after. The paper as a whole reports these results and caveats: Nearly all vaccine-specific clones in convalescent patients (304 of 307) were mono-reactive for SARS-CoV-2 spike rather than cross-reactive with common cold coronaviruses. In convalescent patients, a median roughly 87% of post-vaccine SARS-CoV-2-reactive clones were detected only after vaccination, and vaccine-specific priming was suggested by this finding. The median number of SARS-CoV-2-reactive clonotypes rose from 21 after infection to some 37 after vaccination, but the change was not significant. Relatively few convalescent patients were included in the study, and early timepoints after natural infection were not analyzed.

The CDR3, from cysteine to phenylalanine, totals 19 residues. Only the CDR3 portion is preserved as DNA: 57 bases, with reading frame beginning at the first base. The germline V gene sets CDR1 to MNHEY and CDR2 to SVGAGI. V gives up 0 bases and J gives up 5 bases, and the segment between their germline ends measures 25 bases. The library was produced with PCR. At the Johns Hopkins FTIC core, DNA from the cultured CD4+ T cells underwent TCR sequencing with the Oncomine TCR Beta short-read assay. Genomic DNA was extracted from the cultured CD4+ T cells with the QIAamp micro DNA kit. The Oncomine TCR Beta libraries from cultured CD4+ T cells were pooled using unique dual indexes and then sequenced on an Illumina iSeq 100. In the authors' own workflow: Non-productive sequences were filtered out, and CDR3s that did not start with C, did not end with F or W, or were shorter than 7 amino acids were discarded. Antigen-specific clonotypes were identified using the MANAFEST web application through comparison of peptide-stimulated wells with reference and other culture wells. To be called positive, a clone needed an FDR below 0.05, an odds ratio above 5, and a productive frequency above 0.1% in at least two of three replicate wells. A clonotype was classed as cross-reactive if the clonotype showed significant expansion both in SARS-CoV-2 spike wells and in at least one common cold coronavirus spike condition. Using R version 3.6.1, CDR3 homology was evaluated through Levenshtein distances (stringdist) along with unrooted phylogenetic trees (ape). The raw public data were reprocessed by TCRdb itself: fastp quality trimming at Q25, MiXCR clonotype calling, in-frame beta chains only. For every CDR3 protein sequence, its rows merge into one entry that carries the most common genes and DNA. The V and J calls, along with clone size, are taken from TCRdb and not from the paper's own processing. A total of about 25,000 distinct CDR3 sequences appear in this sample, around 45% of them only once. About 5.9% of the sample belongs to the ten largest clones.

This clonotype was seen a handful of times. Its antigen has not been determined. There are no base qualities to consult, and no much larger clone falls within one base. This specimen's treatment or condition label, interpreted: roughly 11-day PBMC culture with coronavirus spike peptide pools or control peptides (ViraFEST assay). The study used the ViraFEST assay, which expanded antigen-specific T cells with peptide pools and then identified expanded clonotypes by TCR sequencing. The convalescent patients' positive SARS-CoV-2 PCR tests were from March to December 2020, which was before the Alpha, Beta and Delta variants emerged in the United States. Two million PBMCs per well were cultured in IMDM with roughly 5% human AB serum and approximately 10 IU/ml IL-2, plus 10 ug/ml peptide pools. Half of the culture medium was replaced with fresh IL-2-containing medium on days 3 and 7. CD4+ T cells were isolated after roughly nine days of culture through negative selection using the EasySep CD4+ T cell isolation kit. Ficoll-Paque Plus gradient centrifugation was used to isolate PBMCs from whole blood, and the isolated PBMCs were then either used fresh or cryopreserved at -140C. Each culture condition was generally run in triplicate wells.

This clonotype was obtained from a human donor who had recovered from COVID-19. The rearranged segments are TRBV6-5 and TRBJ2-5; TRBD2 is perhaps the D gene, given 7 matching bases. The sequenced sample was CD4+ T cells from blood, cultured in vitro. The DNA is TGTGCCAGCAGTTACTCGAGGCGGGGGCAACAGGGCAACCGGGAGACCCAGTACTTC. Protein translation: CASSYSRRGQQGNRETQYF.